This T cell receptor beta chain was captured by sequencing in a study of blood T cell repertoires in COVID-19. On the study more broadly: T cells, B-cell-depleted T cells, or PBMCs supplied cDNA or gDNA.

Enrolment of Seattle patients took place during active infection, and they were followed longitudinally. As processed by the authors: By means of reference gene primer amplification, nucleated cell counts were estimated. The protocol was immunoSEQ multiplex PCR, while the TCRdb copy is restricted to in-frame clones and leaves out a portion. V, J and clone size are those of that table, while D and trimming were read from the DNA. This table has approximately 93,000 clones, around 90% appearing once. The source material was peripheral blood. The sequence came from a man in his fifties or sixties with COVID-19, enrolled during active disease.

CDR3 in amino acids: CASSKGTARAQHF. The CDR3 bases are TGTGCCAGCAGCAAAGGGACAGCCCGGGCCCAGCATTTT. This chain joins TRBV21-1 and TRBJ1-5; TRBD1, the table's D call, was not compared with the DNA. TRBV21-1 is annotated as a pseudogene. The CDR3 is 13 residues long.